Included here is one TCR beta chain sequence, with context. Its antigen is currently unknown. The CDR3 is 15 residues long. V dropped 8 bases and J dropped 1; count of bases not matched to a gene: 6. The germline CDR1 and CDR2 sequences are SNHLY and FYNNEI. It was at deep level that the assay was run. Clones were read by immunoSEQ multiplex PCR, and TCRdb kept only the in-frame ones, dropping some. The sample holds about 1.4 million clones, more than 95% seen once. These data originate in a study of shared clonotypes between healthy human individuals. Looking at the study overall: Samples came from a couple of female and a few male donors aged 18 to 49. Study-wide points: The authors sampled blood alone, and tissue repertoires likely differ.

Sequencing used naive CD4+ T cells sorted from blood. The subset denotes: CD45RA+ positively selected. This chain joins TRBV2 and TRBJ2-3; the match to TRBD2 covers 10 bases. This sequence originates from a man aged 25-45 years in good health. CDR3 nucleotide sequence: TGTGCCAGCGGCGGACTAGCGGTACGCACAGATACGCAGTATTTT. Amino acids: CASGGLAVRTDTQYF.